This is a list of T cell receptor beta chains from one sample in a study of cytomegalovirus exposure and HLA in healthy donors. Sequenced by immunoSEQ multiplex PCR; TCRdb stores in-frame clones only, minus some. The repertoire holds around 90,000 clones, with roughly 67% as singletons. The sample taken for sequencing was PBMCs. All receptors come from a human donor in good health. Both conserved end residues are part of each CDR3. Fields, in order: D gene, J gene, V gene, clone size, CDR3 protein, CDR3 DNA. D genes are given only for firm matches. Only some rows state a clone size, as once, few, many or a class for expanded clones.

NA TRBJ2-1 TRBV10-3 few CAISETTQFNEQFF TGTGCCATCAGTGAGACTACCCAATTCAATGAGCAGTTCTTC
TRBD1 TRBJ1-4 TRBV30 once CAWTPDRVGEKLFF TGTGCCTGGACCCCAGACAGGGTAGGCGAAAAACTGTTTTTT
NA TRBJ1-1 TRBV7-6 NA CASSLPGKTEAFF TGTGCCAGCAGCTTACCGGGGAAGACTGAAGCTTTCTTT
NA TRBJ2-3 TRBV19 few CATRVTSTDTQYF TGTGCCACACGGGTTACTAGCACAGATACGCAGTATTTT
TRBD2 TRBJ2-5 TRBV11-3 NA CASSPGTSGEETQYF TGTGCCAGCAGCCCAGGGACTAGCGGGGAAGAGACCCAGTACTTC
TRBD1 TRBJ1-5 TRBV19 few CASSPYRQGYSNQPQHF TGTGCCAGTAGTCCCTATCGACAGGGGTATAGCAATCAGCCCCAGCATTTT
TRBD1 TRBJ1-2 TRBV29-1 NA CSVSTGTYGYTF TGCAGCGTTTCGACAGGGACCTATGGCTACACCTTC
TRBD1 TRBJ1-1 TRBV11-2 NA CASSLDLGQGMTFF TGTGCCAGCAGCTTAGATCTGGGACAGGGCATGACTTTCTTT
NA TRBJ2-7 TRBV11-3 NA CASSLDRVHEQYF TGTGCCAGCAGCTTAGACCGGGTCCACGAGCAGTACTTC
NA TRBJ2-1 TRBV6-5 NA CASRLGALNEQFF TGTGCCAGCCGATTGGGGGCCCTCAATGAGCAGTTCTTC
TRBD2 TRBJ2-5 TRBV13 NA CASSLWDYLQETQYF TGTGCCAGCAGCTTATGGGACTACCTCCAAGAGACCCAGTACTTC
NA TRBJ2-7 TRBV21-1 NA CASSKYRGRDRDEQYF TGTGCCAGCAGCAAGTACAGGGGGCGCGACAGGGACGAGCAGTACTTC
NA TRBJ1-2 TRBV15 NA CATSIDRLYGYTF TGTGCCACCAGCATAGACAGATTGTATGGCTACACCTTC
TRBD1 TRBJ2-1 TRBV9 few CASSERWDRATYNEQFF TGTGCCAGCAGCGAAAGATGGGACAGGGCAACCTACAATGAGCAGTTCTTC
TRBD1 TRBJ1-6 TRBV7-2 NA CASSLEGQVLSPLHF TGTGCCAGCAGCTTAGAGGGACAGGTCCTCTCACCCCTCCACTTT
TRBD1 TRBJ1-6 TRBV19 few CASSDRGYNSPLHF TGTGCCAGTAGCGACAGGGGGTATAATTCACCCCTCCACTTT
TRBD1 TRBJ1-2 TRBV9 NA CASVRQGNYGYTF TGTGCCAGCGTTCGACAGGGGAACTATGGCTACACCTTC